The rows below give T cell receptor beta chains drawn from one sample of a study of control samples from healthy donors and cancer patients. Assay: immunoSEQ multiplex PCR; the TCRdb copy retains only in-frame clones and omits some. The sample lists 400,000 to 500,000 clones; 90% were seen once. Material: PBMCs. The receptors come from a man in his forties or fifties with head and neck cancer. The CDR3 runs from the conserved cysteine through the conserved F or W. The D gene is left open where the match is weak. Only part of the rows carry a size: once, few, many, or a class if the clone is expanded.

NA,TRBJ1-5,15,TRBD1,TRBV6-5,TGTGCCACGACCGGGACAGGGGCTTCCAATCAGCCCCAGCATTTT,CATTGTGASNQPQHF
few,TRBJ2-3,16,TRBD2,TRBV9,TGTGCCAGCAGCACCGATAGCGGGGGGGCGACAGATACGCAGTATTTT,CASSTDSGGATDTQYF
NA,TRBJ1-2,13,NA,TRBV28,TGTGCCAGCAGTGTCTACTCGGACGACCAGGTCGCCTTC,CASSVYSDDQVAF
NA,TRBJ1-2,15,TRBD1,TRBV19,TGTGCCAGTAGTATAGATGGACAGGGTCGAAATGGCTACACCTTC,CASSIDGQGRNGYTF
NA,TRBJ1-5,13,TRBD1,TRBV18,TGTGCCAGCTCACTGTACAGGGGTCAGCCCCAGCATTTT,CASSLYRGQPQHF
NA,TRBJ2-3,15,TRBD2,TRBV4-2,TGTGCCAGCAGCCAAGCTAGCGGGGGGGCAGATACGCAGTATTTT,CASSQASGGADTQYF
NA,TRBJ1-4,15,NA,TRBV7-3,TGTGCCAGCAGCTTAACTGGTCAAGAGAATGAAAAACTGTTTTTT,CASSLTGQENEKLFF
once,TRBJ2-7,12,TRBD2,TRBV27,TGTGCCAGCCGGGACTACTCCTACGAGCAGTACTTC,CASRDYSYEQYF
NA,TRBJ1-5,15,NA,TRBV6-1,TGTGCCAGCAGTGACCCGACAGTGCGGAATCAGCCCCAGCATTTT,CASSDPTVRNQPQHF
NA,TRBJ1-6,12,NA,TRBV10-3,TGTGCCATCAGCGAGGGGGAGGCGGCCCTCCACTTT,CAISEGEAALHF
NA,TRBJ2-1,13,TRBD2,TRBV12-3/TRBV12-4,TGTGCCAGCAGTTTAGCCGGACTAGTCGACCAGTTCTTC,CASSLAGLVDQFF